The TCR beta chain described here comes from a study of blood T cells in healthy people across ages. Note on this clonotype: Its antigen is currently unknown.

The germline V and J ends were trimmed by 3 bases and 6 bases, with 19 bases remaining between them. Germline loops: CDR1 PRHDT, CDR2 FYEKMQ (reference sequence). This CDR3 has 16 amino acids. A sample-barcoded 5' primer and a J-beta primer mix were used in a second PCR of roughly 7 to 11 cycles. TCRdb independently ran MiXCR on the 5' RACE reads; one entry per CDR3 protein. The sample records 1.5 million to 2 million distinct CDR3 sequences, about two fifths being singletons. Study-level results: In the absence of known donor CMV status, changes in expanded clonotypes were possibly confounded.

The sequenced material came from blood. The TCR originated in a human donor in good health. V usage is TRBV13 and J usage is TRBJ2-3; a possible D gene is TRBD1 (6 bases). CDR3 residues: CASSFQGPALGDTQYF. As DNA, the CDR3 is TGTGCCAGCAGCTTTCAGGGGCCCGCGTTAGGGGATACGCAGTATTTT.